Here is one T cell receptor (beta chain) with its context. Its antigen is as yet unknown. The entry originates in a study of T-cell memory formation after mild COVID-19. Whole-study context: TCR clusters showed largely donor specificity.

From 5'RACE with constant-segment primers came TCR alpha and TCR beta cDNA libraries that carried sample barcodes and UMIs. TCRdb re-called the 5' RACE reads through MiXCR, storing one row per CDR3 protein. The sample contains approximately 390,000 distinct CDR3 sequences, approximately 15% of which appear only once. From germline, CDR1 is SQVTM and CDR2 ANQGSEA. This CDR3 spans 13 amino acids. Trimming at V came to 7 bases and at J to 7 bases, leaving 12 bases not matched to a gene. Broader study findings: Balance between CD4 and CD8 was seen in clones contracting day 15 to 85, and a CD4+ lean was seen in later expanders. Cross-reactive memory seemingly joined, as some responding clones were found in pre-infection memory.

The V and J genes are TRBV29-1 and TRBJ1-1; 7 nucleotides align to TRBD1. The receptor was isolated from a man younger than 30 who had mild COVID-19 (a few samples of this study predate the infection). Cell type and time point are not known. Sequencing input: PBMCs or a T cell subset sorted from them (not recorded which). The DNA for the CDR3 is TGCAGCGCCTGGGCAGACAGGGACTTTGAAGCTTTCTTT. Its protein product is CSAWADRDFEAFF.